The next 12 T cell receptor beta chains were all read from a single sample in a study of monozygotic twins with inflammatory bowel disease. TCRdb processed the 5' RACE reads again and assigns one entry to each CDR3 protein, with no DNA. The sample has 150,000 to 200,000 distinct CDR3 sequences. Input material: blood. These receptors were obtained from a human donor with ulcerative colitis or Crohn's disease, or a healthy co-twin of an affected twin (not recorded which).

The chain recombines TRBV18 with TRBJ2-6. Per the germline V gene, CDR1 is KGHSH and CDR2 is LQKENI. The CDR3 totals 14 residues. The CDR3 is CASSPEAGANVLTF.

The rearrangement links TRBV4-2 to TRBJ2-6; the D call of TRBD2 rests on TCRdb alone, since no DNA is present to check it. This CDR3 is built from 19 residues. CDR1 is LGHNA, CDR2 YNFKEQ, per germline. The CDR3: CASSLDRALFLSGANVLTF.

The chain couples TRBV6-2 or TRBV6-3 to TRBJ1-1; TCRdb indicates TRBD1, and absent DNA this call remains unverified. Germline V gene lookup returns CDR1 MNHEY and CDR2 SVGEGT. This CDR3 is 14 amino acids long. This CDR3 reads CASTLTGGGTEAFF.

CDR3 sequence reads: CASSLTGGYGTEAFF. V gene TRBV28 combines with J gene TRBJ1-1; no DNA is available, so the TRBD1 call from TCRdb remains unchecked. Germline CDR1 MDHEN, CDR2 SYDVKM. The CDR3 runs to 15 residues. The variable domain in full, completed from reference TRBV28 and TRBJ1-1, reads DVKVTQSSRYLVKRTGEKVFLECVQDMDHENMFWYRQDPGLGLRLIYFSYDVKMKEKGDIPEGYSVSREKKERFSLILESASTNQTSMYLCASSLTGGYGTEAFFGQGTRLTVV.

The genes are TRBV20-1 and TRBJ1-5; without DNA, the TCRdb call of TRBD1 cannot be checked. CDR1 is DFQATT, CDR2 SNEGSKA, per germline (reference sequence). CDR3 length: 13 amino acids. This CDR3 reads CSAKRTGNQPQHF.

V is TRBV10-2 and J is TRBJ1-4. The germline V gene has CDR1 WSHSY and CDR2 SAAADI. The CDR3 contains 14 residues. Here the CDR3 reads CASSESGSNEKLFF.

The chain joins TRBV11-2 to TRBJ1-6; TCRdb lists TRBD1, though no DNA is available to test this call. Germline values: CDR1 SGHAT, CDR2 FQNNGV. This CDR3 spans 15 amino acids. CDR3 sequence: CASSLQGMGNSPLHF.

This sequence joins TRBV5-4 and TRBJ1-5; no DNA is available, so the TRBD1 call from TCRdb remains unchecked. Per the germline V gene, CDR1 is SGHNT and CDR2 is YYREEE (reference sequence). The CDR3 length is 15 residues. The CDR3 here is CASSRQGQGYQPQHF.

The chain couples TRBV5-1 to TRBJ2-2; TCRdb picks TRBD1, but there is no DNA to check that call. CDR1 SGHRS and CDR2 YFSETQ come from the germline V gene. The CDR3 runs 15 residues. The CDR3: CASSFRQGDTGELFF.

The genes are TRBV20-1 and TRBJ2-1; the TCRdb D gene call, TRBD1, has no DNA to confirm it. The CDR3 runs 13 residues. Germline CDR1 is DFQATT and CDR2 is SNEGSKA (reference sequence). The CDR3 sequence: CSARDGGYNEQFF.

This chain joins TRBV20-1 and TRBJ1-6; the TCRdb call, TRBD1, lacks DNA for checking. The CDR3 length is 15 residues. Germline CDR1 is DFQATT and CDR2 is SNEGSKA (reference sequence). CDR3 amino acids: CSARGHPFHNSPLHF.

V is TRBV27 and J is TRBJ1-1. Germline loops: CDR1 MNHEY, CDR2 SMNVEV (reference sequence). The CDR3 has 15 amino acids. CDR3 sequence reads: CASQFMDSLNTEAFF.